This T cell receptor beta chain was identified in a study of beta chain features in type 1 diabetes. General study findings and limits: Equally in patients and controls, shorter templates might have been favored by PCR.

Every isolated RNA sample was fully reverse transcribed, so sequencing captured expressed TCRB transcripts. Assay: immunoSEQ multiplex PCR; the TCRdb copy retains only in-frame clones and omits some. The sample lists 200,000 to 250,000 clones; 27% were seen once. Turning to this clone: The antigen is undetermined.

V was cut by 1 base and J by 0 bases, with 10 bases left in between. From germline, CDR1 is MNHEY and CDR2 SVGAGI. The CDR3 runs to 16 residues. The V gene is TRBV6-5, the J gene TRBJ1-5; D gene ambiguous. This receptor was obtained from a man aged 25 to 45 in good health. Sequencing input: central memory CD4+ T cells from blood. The CDR3 DNA reads as TGTGCCAGCAGTTACTGGGTTCCGCATAGCAATCAGCCCCAGCATTTT. Its translation is CASSYWVPHSNQPQHF.